The clone carrying this TCR beta chain was seen repeatedly, ten times or more. PCR was performed a second time for 7 to 11 cycles using a sample-barcoded 5' primer and a J-beta primer mix. TCRdb reanalysed the 5' RACE reads using MiXCR and keeps one entry per CDR3 protein. This sample yields 750,000 to 950,000 distinct CDR3 sequences, of which about 27% are seen a single time; roughly 10% belongs to the top ten. From germline, CDR1 is SGHVS and CDR2 FNYEAQ. CDR3 length: 18 residues. The V gene lost 1 base and the J gene lost 3 bases, with 22 bases spanning the gap. The sample originates from a study of blood T cells in healthy people across ages. These data also featured in a second study, about T cells of mothers and their children. That investigation notes: All donors were healthy and Caucasian; they were a few mothers and their six children.

V and J are TRBV7-6 and TRBJ2-7, with a weak D call TRBD1 (6 bases). The sample taken for sequencing was blood. This receptor was obtained from a woman in her 40s in good health. The CDR3 nucleotides read TGTGCCAGCAGCTTAGGAATAAAGGGAAGGGACACCTACTACGAGCAGTACTTC. Its translation: CASSLGIKGRDTYYEQYF.